The T cell receptor beta chain under discussion was sequenced for a study of cytomegalovirus exposure and HLA in healthy donors. Study-level information: The 95 to 150 validation repertoires used the same platform as the 650 to 750 first-cohort repertoires, a later analysis reported.

Details on this clone: Its matching antigen is unknown.

Points from the study as a whole: The study found most TCR sequences rare, yet found some public TCRs in many donors.

The protocol was immunoSEQ multiplex PCR, while the TCRdb copy is restricted to in-frame clones and leaves out a portion. The sample includes approximately 280,000 clones, approximately 90% of them seen just once. The ends lost 8 bases at V and 1 base at J; junction bases unmatched: 8. CDR1 MNHNS and CDR2 SASEGT come from the germline V gene. CDR3 length: 14 amino acids. The receptor was isolated from a woman under 30 in good health and CMV-seronegative. The chain is built from TRBV6-1 and TRBJ2-7; 7 bases align to TRBD1. The sample taken for sequencing was PBMCs. The CDR3 loop reads CASDSPGQSYEQYF. The DNA for the CDR3 is TGTGCCAGCGATTCACCGGGACAGTCCTACGAGCAGTACTTC.